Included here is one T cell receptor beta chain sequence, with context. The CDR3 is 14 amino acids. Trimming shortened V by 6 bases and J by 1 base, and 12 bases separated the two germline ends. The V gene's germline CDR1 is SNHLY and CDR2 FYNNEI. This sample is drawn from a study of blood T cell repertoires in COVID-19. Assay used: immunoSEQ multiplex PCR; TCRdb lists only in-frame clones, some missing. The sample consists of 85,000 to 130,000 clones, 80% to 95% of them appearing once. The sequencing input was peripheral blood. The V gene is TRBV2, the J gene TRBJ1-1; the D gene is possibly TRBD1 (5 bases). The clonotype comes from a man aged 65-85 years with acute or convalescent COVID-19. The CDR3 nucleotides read TGTGCCAGCAGGGTCCTGGGGGGGAACACTGAAGCTTTCTTT. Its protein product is CASRVLGGNTEAFF. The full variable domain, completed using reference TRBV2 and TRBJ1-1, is EPEVTQTPSHQVTQMGQEVILRCVPISNHLYFYWYRQILGQKVEFLVSFYNNEISEKSEIFDDQFSVERPDGSNFTLKIRSTKLEDSAMYFCASRVLGGNTEAFFGQGTRLTVV.